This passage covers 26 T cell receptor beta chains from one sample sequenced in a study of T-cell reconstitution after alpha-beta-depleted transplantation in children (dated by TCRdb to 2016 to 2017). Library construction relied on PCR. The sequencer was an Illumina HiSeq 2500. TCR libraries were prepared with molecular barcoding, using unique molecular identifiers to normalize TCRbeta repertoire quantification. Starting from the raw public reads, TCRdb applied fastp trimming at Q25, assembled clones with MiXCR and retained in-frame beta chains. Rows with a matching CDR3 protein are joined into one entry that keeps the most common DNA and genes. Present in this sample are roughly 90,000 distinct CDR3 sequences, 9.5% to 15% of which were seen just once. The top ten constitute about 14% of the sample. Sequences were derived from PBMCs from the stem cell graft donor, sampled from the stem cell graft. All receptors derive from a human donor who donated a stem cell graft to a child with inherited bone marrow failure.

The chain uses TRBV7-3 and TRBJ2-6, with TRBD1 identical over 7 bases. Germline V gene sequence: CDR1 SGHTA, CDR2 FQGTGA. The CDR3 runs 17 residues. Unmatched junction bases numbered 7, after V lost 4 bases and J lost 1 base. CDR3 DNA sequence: TGTGCCAGCAGCTCAACAGGGGTGTGGTCTGGGGCCAACGTCCTGACTTTC. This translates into CASSSTGVWSGANVLTF.

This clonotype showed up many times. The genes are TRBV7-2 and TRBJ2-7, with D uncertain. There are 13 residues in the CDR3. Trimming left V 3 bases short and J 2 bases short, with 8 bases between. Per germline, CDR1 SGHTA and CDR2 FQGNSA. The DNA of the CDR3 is TGTGCCAGCAGCTTCGGCGGAGCCTACGAGCAGTACTTC. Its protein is CASSFGGAYEQYF.

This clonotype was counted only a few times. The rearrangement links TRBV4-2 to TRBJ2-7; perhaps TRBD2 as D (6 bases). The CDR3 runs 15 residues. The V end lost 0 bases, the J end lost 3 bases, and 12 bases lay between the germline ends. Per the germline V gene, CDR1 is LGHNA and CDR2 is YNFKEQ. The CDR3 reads CASSQDQADYYEQYF. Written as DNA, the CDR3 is TGTGCCAGCAGCCAAGATCAAGCGGACTACTACGAGCAGTACTTC.

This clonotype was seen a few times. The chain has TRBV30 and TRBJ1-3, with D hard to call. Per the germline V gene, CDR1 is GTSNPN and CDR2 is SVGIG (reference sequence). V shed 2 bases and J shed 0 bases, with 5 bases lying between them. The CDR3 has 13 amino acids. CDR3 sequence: CAWSLFSGNTIYF. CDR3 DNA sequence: TGTGCCTGGAGTTTGTTCTCTGGAAACACCATATATTTT.

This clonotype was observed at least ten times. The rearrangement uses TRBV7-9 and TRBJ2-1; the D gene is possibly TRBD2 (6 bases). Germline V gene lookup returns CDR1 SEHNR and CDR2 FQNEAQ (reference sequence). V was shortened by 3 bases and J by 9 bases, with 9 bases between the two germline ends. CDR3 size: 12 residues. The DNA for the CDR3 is TGTGCCAGCAGCTTTGCCGGGGGTGAGCAGTTCTTC. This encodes CASSFAGGEQFF.

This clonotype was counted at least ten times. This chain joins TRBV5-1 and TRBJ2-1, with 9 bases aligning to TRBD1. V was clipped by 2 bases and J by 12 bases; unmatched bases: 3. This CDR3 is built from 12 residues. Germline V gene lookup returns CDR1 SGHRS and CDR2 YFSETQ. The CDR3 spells CASSFPTGGQFF. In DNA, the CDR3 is TGCGCCAGCAGCTTCCCGACAGGGGGGCAGTTCTTC. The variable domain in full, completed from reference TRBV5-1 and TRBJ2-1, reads KAGVTQTPRYLIKTRGQQVTLSCSPISGHRSVSWYQQTPGQGLQFLFEYFSETQRNKGNFPGRFSGRQFSNSRSEMNVSTLELGDSALYLCASSFPTGGQFFGPGTRLTVL.

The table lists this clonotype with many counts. The CDR3 loop is CSVAGTVEKDTQYF. In DNA, the CDR3 is TGCAGCGTAGCCGGGACAGTGGAGAAGGATACGCAGTATTTT. This sequence joins TRBV29-1 and TRBJ2-3; 7 nucleotides align to TRBD1. There are 14 residues in the CDR3. V lost 6 bases to trimming and J lost 6 bases; unmatched junction nucleotides: 12. Germline CDR1 and CDR2: SQVTM and ANQGSEA.

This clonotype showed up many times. CDR3 sequence reads: CASTDRGLSGELFF. The DNA of the CDR3 is TGTGCCAGCACGGACAGGGGGCTCTCCGGGGAGCTGTTTTTT. The chain uses TRBV7-9 and TRBJ2-2; 11 bases fit TRBD1. CDR3 length: 14 residues. Germline values: CDR1 SEHNR, CDR2 FQNEAQ (reference sequence). Unmatched junction bases numbered 4, after V lost 7 bases and J lost 6 bases.

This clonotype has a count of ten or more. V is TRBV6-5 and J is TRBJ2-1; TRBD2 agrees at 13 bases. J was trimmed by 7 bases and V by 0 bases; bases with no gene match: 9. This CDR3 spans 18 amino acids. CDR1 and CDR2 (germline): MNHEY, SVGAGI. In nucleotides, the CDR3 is TGTGCCAGCAGTTACTCAGCTACTAGCGGGAGGGCCAGAAATGAGCAGTTCTTC. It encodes CASSYSATSGRARNEQFF.

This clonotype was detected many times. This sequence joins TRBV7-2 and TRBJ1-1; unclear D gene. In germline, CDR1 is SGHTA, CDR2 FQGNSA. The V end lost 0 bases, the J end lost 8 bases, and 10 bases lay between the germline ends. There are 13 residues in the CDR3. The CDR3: CASSLAGILEAFF. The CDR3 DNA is TGTGCCAGCAGCTTAGCGGGTATACTAGAAGCTTTCTTT.

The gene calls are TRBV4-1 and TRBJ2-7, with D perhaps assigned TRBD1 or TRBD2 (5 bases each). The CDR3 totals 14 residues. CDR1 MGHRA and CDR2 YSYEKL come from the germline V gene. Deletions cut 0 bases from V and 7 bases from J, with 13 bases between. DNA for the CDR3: TGCGCCAGCAGCCAAGATGTTCAGGGCGGGGAGCAGTACGTC. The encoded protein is CASSQDVQGGEQYV.

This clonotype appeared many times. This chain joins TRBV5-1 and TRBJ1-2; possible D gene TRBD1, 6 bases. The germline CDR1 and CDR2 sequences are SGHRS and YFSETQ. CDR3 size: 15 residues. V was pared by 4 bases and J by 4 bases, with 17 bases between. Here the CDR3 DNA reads TGCGCCAGCAGCCCCCAGACAGGTGGAGGCTATGGCTACACCTTC. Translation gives CASSPQTGGGYGYTF.

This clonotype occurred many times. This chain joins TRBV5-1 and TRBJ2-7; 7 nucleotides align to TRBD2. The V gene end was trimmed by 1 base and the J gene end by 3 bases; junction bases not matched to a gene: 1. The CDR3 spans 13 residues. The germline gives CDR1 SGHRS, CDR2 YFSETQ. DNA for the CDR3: TGCGCCAGCAGCTTGAGCGGGGTCTACGAGCAGTACTTC. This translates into CASSLSGVYEQYF.

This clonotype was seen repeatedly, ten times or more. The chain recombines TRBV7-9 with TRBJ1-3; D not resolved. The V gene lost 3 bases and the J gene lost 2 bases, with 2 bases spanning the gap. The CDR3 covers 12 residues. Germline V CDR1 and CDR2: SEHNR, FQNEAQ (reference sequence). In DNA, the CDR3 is TGTGCCAGCAGCTTTACTGGAAACACCATATATTTT. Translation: CASSFTGNTIYF.

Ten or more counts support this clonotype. CDR3 residues: CSATGRVEREQYF. As DNA, the CDR3 is TGCAGTGCTACGGGACGGGTAGAGAGGGAGCAGTACTTC. The V gene is TRBV20-1, the J gene TRBJ2-7; D tentatively fits TRBD1 or TRBD2 (5 bases each). The V and J ends lost 4 bases and 7 bases respectively, with 17 bases between them. Germline V gives CDR1 DFQATT, CDR2 SNEGSKA (reference sequence). The CDR3 loop spans 13 amino acids.

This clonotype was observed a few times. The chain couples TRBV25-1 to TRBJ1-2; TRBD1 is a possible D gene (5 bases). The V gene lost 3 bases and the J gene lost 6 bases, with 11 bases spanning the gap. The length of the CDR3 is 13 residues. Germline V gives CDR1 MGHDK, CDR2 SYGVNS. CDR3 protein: CASSEGWGNGYTF. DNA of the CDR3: TGTGCCAGCAGTGAGGGGTGGGGGAATGGCTACACCTTC.

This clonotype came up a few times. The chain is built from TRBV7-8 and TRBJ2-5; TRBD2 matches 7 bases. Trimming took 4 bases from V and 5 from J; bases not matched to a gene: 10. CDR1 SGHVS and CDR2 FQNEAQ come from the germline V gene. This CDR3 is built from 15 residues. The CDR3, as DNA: TGTGCCAGCAGCTCCTCCCGCAGGGAGGGCGAGACCCAGTACTTC. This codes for CASSSSRREGETQYF.

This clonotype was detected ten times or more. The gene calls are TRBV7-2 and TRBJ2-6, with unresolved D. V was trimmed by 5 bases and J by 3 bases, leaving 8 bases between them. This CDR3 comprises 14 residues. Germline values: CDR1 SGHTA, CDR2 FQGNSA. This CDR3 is CASSPVGGANVLTF. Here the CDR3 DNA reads TGTGCCAGCAGCCCCGTCGGTGGGGCCAACGTCCTGACTTTC. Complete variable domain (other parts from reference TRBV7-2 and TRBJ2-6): GAGVSQSPSNKVTEKGKDVELRCDPISGHTALYWYRQSLGQGLEFLIYFQGNSAPDKSGLPSDRFSAERTGGSVSTLTIQRTQQEDSAVYLCASSPVGGANVLTFGAGSRLTVL.

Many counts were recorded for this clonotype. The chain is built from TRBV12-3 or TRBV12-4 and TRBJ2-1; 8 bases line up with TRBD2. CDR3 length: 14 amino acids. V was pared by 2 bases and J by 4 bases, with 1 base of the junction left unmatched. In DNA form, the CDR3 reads TGTGCCAGCAGTTTATTAGCGGGGTACAATGAGCAGTTCTTC. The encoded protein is CASSLLAGYNEQFF.

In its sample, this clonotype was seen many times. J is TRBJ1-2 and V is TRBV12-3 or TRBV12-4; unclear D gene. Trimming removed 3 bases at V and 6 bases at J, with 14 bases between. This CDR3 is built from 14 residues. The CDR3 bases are TGTGCCAGCAGTTTTCCCGGACGCGTGAATGGCTACACCTTC. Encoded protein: CASSFPGRVNGYTF.

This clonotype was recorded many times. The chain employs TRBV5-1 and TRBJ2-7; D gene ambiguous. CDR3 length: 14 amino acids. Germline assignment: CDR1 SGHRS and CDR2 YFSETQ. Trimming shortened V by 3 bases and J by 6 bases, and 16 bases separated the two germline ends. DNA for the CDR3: TGCGCCAGCAGCTACCCGGAAAGGTCTCTCGAGCAGTACTTC. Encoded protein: CASSYPERSLEQYF.

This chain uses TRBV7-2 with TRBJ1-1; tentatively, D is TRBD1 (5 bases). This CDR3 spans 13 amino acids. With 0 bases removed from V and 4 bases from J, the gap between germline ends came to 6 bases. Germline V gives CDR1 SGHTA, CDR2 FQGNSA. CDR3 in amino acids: CASSLAGATEAFF. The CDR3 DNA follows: TGTGCCAGCAGCTTAGCAGGGGCCACTGAAGCTTTCTTT.

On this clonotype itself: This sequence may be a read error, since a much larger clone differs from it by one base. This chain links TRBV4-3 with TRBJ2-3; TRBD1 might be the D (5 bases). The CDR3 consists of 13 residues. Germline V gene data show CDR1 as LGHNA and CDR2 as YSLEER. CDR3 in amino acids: CASSQVFTGTQYF. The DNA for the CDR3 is TGCGCCAGCAGCCAAGTGTTTACAGGTACGCAGTATTTT.

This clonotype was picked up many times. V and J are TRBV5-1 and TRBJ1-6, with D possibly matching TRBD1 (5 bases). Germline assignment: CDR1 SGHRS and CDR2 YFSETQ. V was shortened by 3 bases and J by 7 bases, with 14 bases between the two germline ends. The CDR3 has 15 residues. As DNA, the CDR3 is TGCGCCAGCAGCTCCCTCGGCAGGGACAATTCACCCCTCCACTTT. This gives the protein CASSSLGRDNSPLHF.

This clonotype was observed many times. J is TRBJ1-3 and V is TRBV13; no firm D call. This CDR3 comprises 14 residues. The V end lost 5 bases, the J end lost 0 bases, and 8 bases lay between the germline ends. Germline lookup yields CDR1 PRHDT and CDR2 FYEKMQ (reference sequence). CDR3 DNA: TGTGCCAGCAGCCCACGGTTCTCTGGAAACACCATATATTTT. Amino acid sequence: CASSPRFSGNTIYF.

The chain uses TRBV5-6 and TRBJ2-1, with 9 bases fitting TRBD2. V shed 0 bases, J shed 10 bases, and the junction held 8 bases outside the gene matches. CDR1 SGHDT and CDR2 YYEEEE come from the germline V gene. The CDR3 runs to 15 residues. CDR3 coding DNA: TGTGCCAGCAGCTTGGAGCTAGCGGGACACAGAGAGCAGTTCTTC. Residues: CASSLELAGHREQFF.